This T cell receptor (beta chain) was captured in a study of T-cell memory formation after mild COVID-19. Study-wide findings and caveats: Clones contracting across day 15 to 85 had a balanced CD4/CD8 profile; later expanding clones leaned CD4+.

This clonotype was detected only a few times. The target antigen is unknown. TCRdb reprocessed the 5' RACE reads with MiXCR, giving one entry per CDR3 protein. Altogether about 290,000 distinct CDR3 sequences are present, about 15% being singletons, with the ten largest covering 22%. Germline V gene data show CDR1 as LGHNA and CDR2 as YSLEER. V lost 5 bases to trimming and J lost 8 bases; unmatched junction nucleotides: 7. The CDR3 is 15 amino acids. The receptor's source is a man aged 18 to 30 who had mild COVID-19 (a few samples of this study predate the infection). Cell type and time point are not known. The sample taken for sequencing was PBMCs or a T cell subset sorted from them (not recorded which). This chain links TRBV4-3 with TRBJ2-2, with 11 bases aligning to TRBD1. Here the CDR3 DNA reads TGCGCCAGCAGCACCGGGACAGGGGGGACAGGGGAGCTGTTTTTT. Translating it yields CASSTGTGGTGELFF.